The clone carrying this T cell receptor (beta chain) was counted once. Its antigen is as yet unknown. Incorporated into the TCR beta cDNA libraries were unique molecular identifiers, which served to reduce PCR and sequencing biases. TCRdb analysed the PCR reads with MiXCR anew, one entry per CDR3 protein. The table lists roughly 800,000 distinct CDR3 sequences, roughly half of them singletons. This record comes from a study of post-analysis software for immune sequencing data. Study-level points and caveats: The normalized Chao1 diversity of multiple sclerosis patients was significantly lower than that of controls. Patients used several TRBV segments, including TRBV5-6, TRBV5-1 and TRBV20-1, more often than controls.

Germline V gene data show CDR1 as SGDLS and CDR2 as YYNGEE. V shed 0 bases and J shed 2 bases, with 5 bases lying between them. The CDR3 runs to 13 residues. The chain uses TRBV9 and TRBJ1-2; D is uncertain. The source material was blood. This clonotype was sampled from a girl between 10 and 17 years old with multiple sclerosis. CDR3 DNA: TGTGCCAGCAGCGTAGACACAAACTATGGCTACACCTTC. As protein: CASSVDTNYGYTF.